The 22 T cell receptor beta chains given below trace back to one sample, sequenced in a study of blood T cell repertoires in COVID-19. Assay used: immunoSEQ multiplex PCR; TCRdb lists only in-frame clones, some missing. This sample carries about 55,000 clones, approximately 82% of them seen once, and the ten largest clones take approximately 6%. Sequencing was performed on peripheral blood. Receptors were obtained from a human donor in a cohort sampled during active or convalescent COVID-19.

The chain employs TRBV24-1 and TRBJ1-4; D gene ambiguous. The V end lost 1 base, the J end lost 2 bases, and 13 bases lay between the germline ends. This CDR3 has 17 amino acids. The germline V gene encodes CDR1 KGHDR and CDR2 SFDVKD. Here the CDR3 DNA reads TGTGCCACCAGTGATTTTACGGTTTTACCGACTAATGAAAAACTGTTTTTT. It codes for CATSDFTVLPTNEKLFF.

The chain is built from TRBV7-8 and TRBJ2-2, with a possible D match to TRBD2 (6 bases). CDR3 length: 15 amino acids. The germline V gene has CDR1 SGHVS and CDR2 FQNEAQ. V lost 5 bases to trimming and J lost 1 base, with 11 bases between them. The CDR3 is CASSAGLQNTGELFF. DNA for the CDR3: TGTGCCAGCAGCGCGGGACTCCAGAACACCGGGGAGCTGTTTTTT.

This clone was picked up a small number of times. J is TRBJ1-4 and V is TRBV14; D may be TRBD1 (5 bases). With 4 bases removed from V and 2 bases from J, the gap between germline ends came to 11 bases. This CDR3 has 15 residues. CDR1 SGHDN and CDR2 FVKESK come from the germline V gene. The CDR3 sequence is CASSRMGLTNEKLFF. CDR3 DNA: TGTGCCAGCAGCCGCATGGGACTTACTAATGAAAAACTGTTTTTT.

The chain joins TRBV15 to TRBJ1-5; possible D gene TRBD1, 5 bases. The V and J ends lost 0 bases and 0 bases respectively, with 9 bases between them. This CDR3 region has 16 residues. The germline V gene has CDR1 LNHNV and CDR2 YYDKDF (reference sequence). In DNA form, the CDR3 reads TGTGCCACCAGCAGAGAGGGACTTCATAGCAATCAGCCCCAGCATTTT. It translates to CATSREGLHSNQPQHF.

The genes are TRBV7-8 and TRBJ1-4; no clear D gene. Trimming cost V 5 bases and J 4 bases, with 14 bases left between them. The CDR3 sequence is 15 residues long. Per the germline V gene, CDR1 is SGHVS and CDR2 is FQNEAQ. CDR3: CASSRQSGINEKLFF. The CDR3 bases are TGTGCCAGCAGCAGACAATCCGGGATTAATGAAAAACTGTTTTTT.

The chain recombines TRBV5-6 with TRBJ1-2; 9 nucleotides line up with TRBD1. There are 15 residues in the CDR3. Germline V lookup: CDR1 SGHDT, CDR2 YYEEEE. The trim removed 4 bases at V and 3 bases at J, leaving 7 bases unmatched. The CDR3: CASSTMGQGDYGYTF. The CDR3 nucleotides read TGTGCCAGCAGCACCATGGGACAGGGAGACTATGGCTACACCTTC.

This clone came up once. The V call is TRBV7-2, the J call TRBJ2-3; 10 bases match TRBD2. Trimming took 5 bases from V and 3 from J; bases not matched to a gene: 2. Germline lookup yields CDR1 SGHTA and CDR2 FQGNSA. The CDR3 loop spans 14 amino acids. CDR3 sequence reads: CASSPGLATDTQYF. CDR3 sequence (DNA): TGTGCCAGCAGCCCGGGACTAGCGACAGATACGCAGTATTTT.

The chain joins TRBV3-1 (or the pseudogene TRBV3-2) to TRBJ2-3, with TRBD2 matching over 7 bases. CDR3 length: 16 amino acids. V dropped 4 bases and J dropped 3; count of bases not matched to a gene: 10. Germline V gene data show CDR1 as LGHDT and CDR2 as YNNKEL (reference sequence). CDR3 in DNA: TGTGCCAGCAGCCCCTTGAGCGGGGTCGTTACAGATACGCAGTATTTT. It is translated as CASSPLSGVVTDTQYF.

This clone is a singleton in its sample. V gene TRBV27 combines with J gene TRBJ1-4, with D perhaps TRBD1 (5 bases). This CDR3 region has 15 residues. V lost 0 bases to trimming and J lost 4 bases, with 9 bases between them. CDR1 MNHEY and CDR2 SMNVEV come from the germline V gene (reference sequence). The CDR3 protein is CASSLSSGGNEKLFF. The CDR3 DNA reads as TGTGCCAGCAGTTTATCCTCCGGGGGTAATGAAAAACTGTTTTTT. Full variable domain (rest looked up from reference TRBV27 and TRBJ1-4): EAQVTQNPRYLITVTGKKLTVTCSQNMNHEYMSWYRQDPGLGLRQIYYSMNVEVTDKGDVPEGYKVSRKEKRNFPLILESPSPNQTSLYFCASSLSSGGNEKLFFGSGTQLSVL.

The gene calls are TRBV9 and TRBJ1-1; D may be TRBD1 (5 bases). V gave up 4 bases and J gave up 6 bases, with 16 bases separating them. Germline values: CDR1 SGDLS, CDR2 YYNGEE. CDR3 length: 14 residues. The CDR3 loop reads CASSSITGESEAFF. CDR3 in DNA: TGTGCCAGCAGCTCCATCACGGGGGAATCTGAAGCTTTCTTT.

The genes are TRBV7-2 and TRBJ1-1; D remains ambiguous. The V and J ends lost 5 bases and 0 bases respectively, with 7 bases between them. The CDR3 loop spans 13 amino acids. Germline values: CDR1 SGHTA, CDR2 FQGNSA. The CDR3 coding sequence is TGTGCCAGCAGCCAAGACATGAACACTGAAGCTTTCTTT. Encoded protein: CASSQDMNTEAFF.

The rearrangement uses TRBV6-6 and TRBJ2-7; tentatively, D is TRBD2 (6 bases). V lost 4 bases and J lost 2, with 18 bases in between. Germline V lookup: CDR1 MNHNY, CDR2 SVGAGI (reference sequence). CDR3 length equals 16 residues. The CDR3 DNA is TGTGCCAGCAGTTCCCCCAACGGGGGTCGGACCTACGAGCAGTACTTC. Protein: CASSSPNGGRTYEQYF.

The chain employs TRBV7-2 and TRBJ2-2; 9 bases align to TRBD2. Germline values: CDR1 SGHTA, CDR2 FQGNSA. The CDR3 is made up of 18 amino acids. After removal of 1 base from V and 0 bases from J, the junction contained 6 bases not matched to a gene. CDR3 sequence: CASSLGGSGGTNTGELFF. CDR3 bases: TGTGCCAGCAGCTTAGGAGGCAGCGGGGGGACGAACACCGGGGAGCTGTTTTTT.

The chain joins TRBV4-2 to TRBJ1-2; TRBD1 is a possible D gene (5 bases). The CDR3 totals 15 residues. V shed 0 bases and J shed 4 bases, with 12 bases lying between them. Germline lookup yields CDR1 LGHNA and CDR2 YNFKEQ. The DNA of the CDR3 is TGTGCCAGCAGCCAAGATCAGGGCGGGAGCTATGGCTACACCTTC. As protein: CASSQDQGGSYGYTF.

CDR3 nucleotide sequence: TGTGCCAGCAAGGGACTAGCGGGGGACTTCGTGAACACCGGGGAGCTGTTTTTT. Protein product: CASKGLAGDFVNTGELFF. The V and J genes are TRBV7-2 and TRBJ2-2; the match to TRBD2 covers 14 bases. Losses at the gene ends were 7 bases for V and 1 base for J; bases not matched to a gene: 8. Germline lookup yields CDR1 SGHTA and CDR2 FQGNSA. This CDR3 contains 18 residues.

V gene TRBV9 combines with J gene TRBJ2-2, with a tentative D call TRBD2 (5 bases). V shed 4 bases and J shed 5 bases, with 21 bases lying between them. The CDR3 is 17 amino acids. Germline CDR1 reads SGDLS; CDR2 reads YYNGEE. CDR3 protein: CASSPRSPGLGTGELFF. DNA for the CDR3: TGTGCCAGCAGCCCCAGAAGTCCGGGGTTAGGGACCGGGGAGCTGTTTTTT.

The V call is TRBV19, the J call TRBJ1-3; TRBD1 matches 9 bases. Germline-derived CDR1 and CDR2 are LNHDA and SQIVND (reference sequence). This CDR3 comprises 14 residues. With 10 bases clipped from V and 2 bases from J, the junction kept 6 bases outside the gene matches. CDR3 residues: CATSQGATGNTIYF. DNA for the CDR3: TGTGCCACCTCACAGGGGGCAACTGGAAACACCATATATTTT.

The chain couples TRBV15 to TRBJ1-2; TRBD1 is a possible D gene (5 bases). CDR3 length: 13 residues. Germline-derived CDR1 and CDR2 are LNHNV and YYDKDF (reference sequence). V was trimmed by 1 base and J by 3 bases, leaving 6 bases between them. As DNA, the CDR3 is TGTGCCACCAGCAGAGGGGGGGACTATGGCTACACCTTC. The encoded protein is CATSRGGDYGYTF.

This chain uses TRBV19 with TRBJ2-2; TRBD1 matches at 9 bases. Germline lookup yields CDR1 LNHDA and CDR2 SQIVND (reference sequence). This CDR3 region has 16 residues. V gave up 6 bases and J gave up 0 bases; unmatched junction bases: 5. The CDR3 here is CASRTGGGSNTGELFF. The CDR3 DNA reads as TGTGCCAGTAGGACAGGGGGGGGATCGAACACCGGGGAGCTGTTTTTT.

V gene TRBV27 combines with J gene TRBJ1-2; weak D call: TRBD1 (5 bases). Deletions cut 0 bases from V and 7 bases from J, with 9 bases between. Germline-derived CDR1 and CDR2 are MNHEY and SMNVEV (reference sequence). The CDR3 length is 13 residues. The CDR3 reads CASSLSGAGGYTF. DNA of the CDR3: TGTGCCAGCAGTTTATCAGGGGCTGGTGGCTACACCTTC.

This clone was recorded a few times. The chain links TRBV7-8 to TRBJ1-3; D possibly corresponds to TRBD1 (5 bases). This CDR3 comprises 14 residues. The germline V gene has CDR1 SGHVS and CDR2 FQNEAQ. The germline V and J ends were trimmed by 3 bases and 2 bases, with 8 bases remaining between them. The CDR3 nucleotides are TGTGCCAGCAGCTTGGGGGGTGCTGGAAACACCATATATTTT. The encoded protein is CASSLGGAGNTIYF. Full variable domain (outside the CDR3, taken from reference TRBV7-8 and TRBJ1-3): GAGVSQSPRYKVAKRGQDVALRCDPISGHVSLFWYQQALGQGPEFLTYFQNEAQLDKSGLPSDRFFAERPEGSVSTLKIQRTQQEDSAVYLCASSLGGAGNTIYFGEGSWLTVV.

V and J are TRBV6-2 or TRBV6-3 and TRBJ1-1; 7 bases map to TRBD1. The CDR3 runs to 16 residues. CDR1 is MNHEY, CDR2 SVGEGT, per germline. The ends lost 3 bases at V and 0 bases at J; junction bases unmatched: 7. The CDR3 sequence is CASSYSTGALNTEAFF. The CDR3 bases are TGTGCCAGCAGTTATAGTACAGGGGCGTTGAACACTGAAGCTTTCTTT.